The rows below give T cell receptor beta chains drawn from one sample of a study of patients and donors after allogeneic stem cell transplantation. Via MiXCR, TCRdb re-called the RT-PCR reads, giving one row per CDR3 protein. The table includes 900,000 to 1,000,000 distinct CDR3 sequences, over 15% detected once. The sequenced sample consisted of blood, either unsorted or a sorted T cell fraction (not recorded which). The source is a human donor who was either an allogeneic HSCT recipient or a stem cell or donor lymphocyte infusion donor (not recorded which). It is not recorded whose cells these are; they may come from a transplant donor. CDR3s include the opening cysteine and the closing phenylalanine or tryptophan. The order of the fields is CDR3 length, clone size, D gene, V gene, J gene, CDR3 protein, CDR3 DNA. The D gene is left open where the match is weak. The size entry is marked missing in some rows and otherwise reads once, few, many or a size class.

length: 16
size: many
D: TRBD2
V: TRBV20-1
J: TRBJ2-1
CDR3: CSASEREGVFGDEQFF
DNA: TGCAGTGCTAGTGAGCGGGAGGGTGTATTTGGTGATGAGCAGTTCTTC

length: 16
size: few
D: NA
V: TRBV7-9
J: TRBJ1-4
CDR3: CASSLVTMRRSEKLFF
DNA: TGTGCCAGCAGCTTAGTCACCATGAGGAGGAGCGAAAAACTGTTTTTT

length: 15
size: once
D: NA
V: TRBV18
J: TRBJ2-1
CDR3: CASSPLGTRINEQSF
DNA: TGTGCCAGCTCACCTCTCGGGACCAGGATCAATGAGCAGTCCTTC

length: 17
size: few
D: TRBD1
V: TRBV28
J: TRBJ2-5
CDR3: CASSPGGRRGSGETQYF
DNA: TGTGCCAGCAGTCCAGGGGGCCGACGGGGTAGTGGAGAGACCCAGTACTTC

length: 14
size: NA
D: NA
V: TRBV3-1
J: TRBJ2-5
CDR3: CASSQDPAGETQYF
DNA: TGTGCCAGCAGCCAAGATCCGGCGGGGGAGACCCAGTACTTC

length: 15
size: NA
D: TRBD1
V: TRBV6-5
J: TRBJ1-1
CDR3: CASSWIGQASTEAFF
DNA: TGTGCCAGCAGTTGGATAGGACAGGCGAGCACTGAAGCTTTCTTT

length: 15
size: NA
D: NA
V: TRBV2
J: TRBJ2-7
CDR3: CASSDRTRLEREQYF
DNA: TGTGCCAGCAGTGACCGGACCCGACTAGAACGCGAGCAGTACTTC

length: 15
size: NA
D: TRBD1
V: TRBV9
J: TRBJ2-7
CDR3: CASSVDPQGAHEQYF
DNA: TGTGCCAGCAGCGTAGATCCACAGGGGGCGCATGAGCAGTACTTC

length: 17
size: NA
D: NA
V: TRBV14
J: TRBJ2-5
CDR3: CASSQVRAGARQETQYF
DNA: TGTGCCAGCAGCCAAGTTCGAGCTGGGGCTCGCCAAGAGACCCAGTACTTC

length: 13
size: NA
D: NA
V: TRBV7-7
J: TRBJ2-1
CDR3: CASSSDPGTLQFF
DNA: TGTGCTAGCAGCTCCGACCCCGGGACTCTCCAGTTCTTC

length: 12
size: many
D: NA
V: TRBV29-1
J: TRBJ2-7
CDR3: CSVEEGGYEQYF
DNA: TGCAGCGTTGAAGAAGGGGGTTACGAGCAGTACTTC

length: 14
size: few
D: NA
V: TRBV7-9
J: TRBJ1-2
CDR3: CASSKDRDASGYTF
DNA: TGTGCCAGCAGCAAAGACCGCGATGCTTCAGGCTACACCTTC

length: 14
size: few
D: NA
V: TRBV18
J: TRBJ2-3
CDR3: CASSRDRREDTQYF
DNA: TGTGCCAGCTCACGGGATAGAAGGGAAGATACGCAGTATTTT

length: 13
size: NA
D: NA
V: TRBV12-3/TRBV12-4
J: TRBJ1-2
CDR3: CASSFGSSYGYTF
DNA: TGTGCCAGCAGTTTTGGCAGCAGCTATGGCTACACCTTC

length: 14
size: few
D: TRBD2
V: TRBV20-1
J: TRBJ2-5
CDR3: CSARGLESQETQYF
DNA: TGCAGTGCTAGGGGACTAGAATCTCAAGAGACCCAGTACTTC

length: 13
size: NA
D: NA
V: TRBV14
J: TRBJ1-2
CDR3: CASSQDTYYGYTF
DNA: TGTGCCAGCAGCCAAGATACGTATTATGGCTACACCTTC

length: 18
size: NA
D: NA
V: TRBV20-1
J: TRBJ1-5
CDR3: CSASLVRDIWDFNQPQHF
DNA: TGCAGTGCTAGCCTCGTCCGGGACATTTGGGACTTTAATCAGCCCCAGCATTTT

length: 15
size: many
D: TRBD1
V: TRBV27
J: TRBJ2-7
CDR3: CASRHVGQGSSEQYF
DNA: TGTGCCAGCAGACACGTGGGACAGGGGTCGTCCGAGCAGTACTTC

length: 13
size: few
D: TRBD1
V: TRBV20-1
J: TRBJ2-7
CDR3: CSAEGQVTYEQYF
DNA: TGCAGTGCCGAGGGACAGGTTACCTACGAGCAGTACTTC

length: 13
size: few
D: TRBD2
V: TRBV20-1
J: TRBJ2-3
CDR3: CSALAGGTDTQYF
DNA: TGCAGTGCCTTAGCGGGAGGCACAGATACGCAGTATTTT

length: 14
size: NA
D: NA
V: TRBV6-1
J: TRBJ1-1
CDR3: CASSEFPPKTEAFF
DNA: TGTGCCAGCAGTGAGTTTCCCCCGAAAACTGAAGCTTTCTTT

length: 10
size: many
D: NA
V: TRBV20-1
J: TRBJ2-5
CDR3: CSAIQETQYF
DNA: TGCAGTGCTATCCAAGAGACCCAGTACTTC

length: 15
size: few
D: NA
V: TRBV18
J: TRBJ2-6
CDR3: CASSPRFSGANVLTF
DNA: TGTGCCAGCTCACCACGGTTCTCCGGGGCCAACGTCCTGACTTTC

length: 16
size: few
D: NA
V: TRBV6-1
J: TRBJ2-1
CDR3: CASSKSLAPSYNEQFF
DNA: TGTGCCAGCAGTAAGTCTCTAGCGCCCTCCTACAATGAGCAGTTCTTC

length: 13
size: few
D: NA
V: TRBV6-1
J: TRBJ1-1
CDR3: CASSVSSHTEAFF
DNA: TGTGCCAGCAGCGTAAGTAGCCACACTGAAGCTTTCTTT

length: 13
size: NA
D: TRBD1
V: TRBV14
J: TRBJ1-5
CDR3: CASSHRGYGPQHF
DNA: TGTGCCAGCAGCCACAGGGGGTATGGGCCCCAGCATTTT

length: 14
size: few
D: TRBD2
V: TRBV6-2/TRBV6-3
J: TRBJ2-3
CDR3: CASLEEGLAGTQYF
DNA: TGTGCCAGCCTCGAAGAGGGACTAGCGGGTACGCAGTATTTT

length: 16
size: NA
D: NA
V: TRBV12-3/TRBV12-4
J: TRBJ1-4
CDR3: CASTALRRATNEKLFF
DNA: TGTGCCAGCACCGCCTTAAGACGGGCAACTAATGAAAAACTGTTTTTT

length: 14
size: NA
D: NA
V: TRBV20-1
J: TRBJ2-3
CDR3: CSASDGRGTDTQYF
DNA: TGCAGTGCTAGTGACGGGAGAGGCACAGATACGCAGTATTTT

length: 14
size: NA
D: NA
V: TRBV7-3
J: TRBJ2-3
CDR3: CASSQRGREDTQYF
DNA: TGTGCCAGCAGCCAGAGGGGACGGGAAGATACGCAGTATTTT

length: 15
size: NA
D: TRBD1
V: TRBV18
J: TRBJ1-2
CDR3: CASSPTGTEVYGYTF
DNA: TGTGCCAGCTCACCAACTGGGACAGAAGTCTATGGCTACACCTTC

length: 13
size: few
D: NA
V: TRBV12-3/TRBV12-4
J: TRBJ2-5
CDR3: CASRSGGGETQYF
DNA: TGTGCCAGCAGGTCTGGGGGAGGAGAGACCCAGTACTTC

length: 13
size: NA
D: NA
V: TRBV12-3/TRBV12-4
J: TRBJ1-6
CDR3: CATGLRAHSPLHF
DNA: TGTGCCACTGGTCTCAGGGCGCATTCACCCCTCCACTTT

length: 14
size: few
D: TRBD1
V: TRBV20-1
J: TRBJ2-7
CDR3: CSARVGTAASEQYF
DNA: TGCAGTGCTAGAGTCGGGACAGCGGCGAGTGAGCAGTACTTC

length: 14
size: few
D: TRBD1
V: TRBV29-1
J: TRBJ2-2
CDR3: CSVGQGAGTGELFF
DNA: TGCAGCGTTGGACAGGGGGCCGGCACCGGGGAGCTGTTTTTT

length: 14
size: NA
D: TRBD1
V: TRBV4-1
J: TRBJ1-1
CDR3: CASSQAGGGTEAFF
DNA: TGCGCCAGCAGCCAAGCAGGGGGGGGCACTGAAGCTTTCTTT

length: 13
size: NA
D: NA
V: TRBV20-1
J: TRBJ1-5
CDR3: CSAQLGGDQPQHF
DNA: TGCAGTGCCCAACTGGGCGGAGATCAGCCCCAGCATTTT

length: 13
size: few
D: NA
V: TRBV12-3/TRBV12-4
J: TRBJ2-5
CDR3: CASSFRLGGTQYF
DNA: TGTGCCAGCAGTTTTAGGCTAGGGGGGACCCAGTACTTC

length: 14
size: few
D: TRBD1
V: TRBV12-3/TRBV12-4
J: TRBJ2-7
CDR3: CASSLTGANGEQYF
DNA: TGTGCCAGCAGCCTGACAGGGGCGAACGGCGAGCAGTACTTC

length: 13
size: NA
D: TRBD2
V: TRBV2
J: TRBJ2-1
CDR3: CAGHTSGSNEQFF
DNA: TGTGCCGGCCATACTAGCGGGAGCAATGAGCAGTTCTTC

length: 12
size: few
D: NA
V: TRBV29-1
J: TRBJ2-7
CDR3: CSVEDDYYEQYF
DNA: TGCAGCGTTGAAGATGACTACTACGAGCAGTACTTC

length: 15
size: NA
D: TRBD1
V: TRBV5-1
J: TRBJ1-1
CDR3: CASSSGQGGSTEAFF
DNA: TGCGCCAGCAGCTCAGGACAGGGGGGAAGCACTGAAGCTTTCTTT

length: 14
size: many
D: TRBD2
V: TRBV20-1
J: TRBJ2-7
CDR3: CSARGTSGTYEQYF
DNA: TGCAGTGCTAGGGGGACTAGCGGGACCTACGAGCAGTACTTC

length: 14
size: few
D: NA
V: TRBV6-2/TRBV6-3
J: TRBJ2-1
CDR3: CASSYPRLDNEQFF
DNA: TGTGCCAGCAGTTACCCTCGACTGGATAATGAGCAGTTCTTC

length: 13
size: NA
D: NA
V: TRBV6-2/TRBV6-3
J: TRBJ2-7
CDR3: CASSLLGPGEQYF
DNA: TGTGCCAGCAGTTTACTCGGACCGGGGGAGCAGTACTTC